The clone carrying this TCR beta chain was seen only once. The antigen is unknown. Other nucleotide sequences in the sample specify the same CDR3. Only CD45RO-negative cells positively selected for CCR7 counted as naive CD8 cells, so terminally differentiated effector memory CD45RA+ cells were excluded. Only Caucasian adults living in Nashville, Tennessee made up the donor group. V lost 0 bases, J lost 4 bases, and 4 bases lay in between. The CDR3 extends over 13 amino acids. Germline CDR1 SGHNT, CDR2 YYREEE (reference sequence). These data come from a study of shared clonotypes between healthy human individuals. Broader study findings: Researchers sampled blood only, noting tissue repertoires likely differ. As a rule, naive subsets had a larger estimated richness than memory subsets.

Replicate PCRs for sorted subsets used 200 to 250 ng DNA; this equaled around 29,000 T cell genomes. This table comes from immunoSEQ multiplex PCR, and its TCRdb copy is limited to in-frame clones, with some not included. This sample has around 560,000 clones; approximately 95% occur once, and the top ten carry approximately 0.11%. The chain recombines TRBV5-4 with TRBJ2-2, with no clear D. The sample comprised naive CD8+ T cells sorted from blood. The TCR originated in a woman aged 25 to 39 in good health. The CDR3 protein is CASSLVGTGELFF. Here the CDR3 DNA reads TGTGCCAGCAGCTTGGTAGGCACCGGGGAGCTGTTTTTT.